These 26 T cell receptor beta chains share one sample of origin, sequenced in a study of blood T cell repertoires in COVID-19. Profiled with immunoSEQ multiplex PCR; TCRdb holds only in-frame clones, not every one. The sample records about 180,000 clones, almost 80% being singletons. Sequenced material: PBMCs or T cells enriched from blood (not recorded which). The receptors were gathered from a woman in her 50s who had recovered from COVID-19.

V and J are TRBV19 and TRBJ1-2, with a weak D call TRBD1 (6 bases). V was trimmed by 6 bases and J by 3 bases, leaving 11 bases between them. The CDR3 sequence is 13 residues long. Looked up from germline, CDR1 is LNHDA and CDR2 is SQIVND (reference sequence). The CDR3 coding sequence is TGTGCCAGTAGCCCTCCAGGGGACTATGGCTACACCTTC. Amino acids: CASSPPGDYGYTF. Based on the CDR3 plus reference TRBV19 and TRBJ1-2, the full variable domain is DGGITQSPKYLFRKEGQNVTLSCEQNLNHDAMYWYRQDPGQGLRLIYYSQIVNDFQKGDIAEGYSVSREKKESFPLTVTSAQKNPTAFYLCASSPPGDYGYTFGSGTRLTVV.

CDR3 region: CASSQDFGASRFF. The CDR3 DNA reads TGCGCCAGCAGCCAAGATTTTGGGGCAAGCAGGTTCTTC. This chain links TRBV4-3 with TRBJ2-1, with a tentative D call TRBD1 (5 bases). CDR1 is LGHNA and CDR2 is YSLEER in the germline V gene. The CDR3 covers 13 residues. V lost 0 bases to trimming and J lost 15 bases, with 15 bases between them.

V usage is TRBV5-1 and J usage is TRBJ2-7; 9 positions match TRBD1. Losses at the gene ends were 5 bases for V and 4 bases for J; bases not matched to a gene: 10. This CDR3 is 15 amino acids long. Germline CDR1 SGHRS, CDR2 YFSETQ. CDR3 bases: TGCGCCAGCAGTCAGTCACCGGGACAGGGTTACGAGCAGTACTTC. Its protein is CASSQSPGQGYEQYF.

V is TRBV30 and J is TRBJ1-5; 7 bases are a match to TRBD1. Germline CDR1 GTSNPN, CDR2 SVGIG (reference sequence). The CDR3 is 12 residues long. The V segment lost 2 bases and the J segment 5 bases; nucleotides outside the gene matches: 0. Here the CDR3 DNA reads TGTGCCTGGAGTACAGGGGATCAGCCCCAGCATTTT. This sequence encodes CAWSTGDQPQHF. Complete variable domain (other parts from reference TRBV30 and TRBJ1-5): SQTIHQWPATLVQPVGSPLSLECTVEGTSNPNLYWYRQAAGRGLQLLFYSVGIGQISSEVPQNLSASRPQDRQFILSSKKLLLSDSGFYLCAWSTGDQPQHFGDGTRLSIL.

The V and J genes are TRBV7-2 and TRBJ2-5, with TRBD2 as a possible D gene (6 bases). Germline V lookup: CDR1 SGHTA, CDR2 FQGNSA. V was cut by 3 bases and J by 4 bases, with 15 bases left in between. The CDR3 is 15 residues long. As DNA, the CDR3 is TGTGCCAGCAGCTTTTTCGGGAGAGGTGGAGAGACCCAGTACTTC. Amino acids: CASSFFGRGGETQYF.

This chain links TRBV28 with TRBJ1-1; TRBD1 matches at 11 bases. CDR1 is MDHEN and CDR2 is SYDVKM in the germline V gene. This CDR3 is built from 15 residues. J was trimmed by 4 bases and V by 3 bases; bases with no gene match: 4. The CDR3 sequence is CASSLGDRGATEAFF. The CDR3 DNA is TGTGCCAGCAGTTTGGGGGACAGGGGGGCCACTGAAGCTTTCTTT.

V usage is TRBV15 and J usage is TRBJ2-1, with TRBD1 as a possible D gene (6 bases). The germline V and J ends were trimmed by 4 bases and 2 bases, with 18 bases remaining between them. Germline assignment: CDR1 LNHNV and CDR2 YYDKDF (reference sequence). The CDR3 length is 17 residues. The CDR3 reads CATSTHTGRLPYNEQFF. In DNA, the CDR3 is TGTGCCACCAGCACTCATACAGGGCGCCTTCCCTACAATGAGCAGTTCTTC.

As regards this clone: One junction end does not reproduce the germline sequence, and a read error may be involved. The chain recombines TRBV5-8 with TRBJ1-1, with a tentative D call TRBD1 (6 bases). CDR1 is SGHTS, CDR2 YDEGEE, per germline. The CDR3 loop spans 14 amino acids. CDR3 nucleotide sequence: TGTGCCAGCAGGGAGGACAGTTTGAACGCTGAAGCTTTCTTT. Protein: CASREDSLNAEAFF.

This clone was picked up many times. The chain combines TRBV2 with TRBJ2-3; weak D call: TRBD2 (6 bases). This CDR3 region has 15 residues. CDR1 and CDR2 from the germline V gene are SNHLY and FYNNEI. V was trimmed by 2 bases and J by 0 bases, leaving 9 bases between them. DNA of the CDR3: TGTGCCAGCAGTGAATGGGACTCAAGCACAGATACGCAGTATTTT. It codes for CASSEWDSSTDTQYF.

The CDR3 region is CASSFVRQGTLNTEAFF. For the CDR3, the DNA is TGTGCCAGCAGCTTCGTTCGACAGGGGACTTTGAACACTGAAGCTTTCTTT. This rearrangement joins TRBV4-2 to TRBJ1-1, with TRBD1 identical over 8 bases. Germline CDR1 LGHNA, CDR2 YNFKEQ. J gave up 0 bases and V 5 bases, and 11 bases lay outside the gene matches. CDR3 length equals 17 residues.

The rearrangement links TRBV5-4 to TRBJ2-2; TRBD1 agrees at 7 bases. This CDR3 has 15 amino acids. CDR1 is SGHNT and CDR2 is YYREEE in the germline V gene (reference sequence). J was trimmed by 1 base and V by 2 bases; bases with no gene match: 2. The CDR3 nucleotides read TGTGCCAGCAGCTTAGGGACAGAGAACACCGGGGAGCTGTTTTTT. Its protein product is CASSLGTENTGELFF.

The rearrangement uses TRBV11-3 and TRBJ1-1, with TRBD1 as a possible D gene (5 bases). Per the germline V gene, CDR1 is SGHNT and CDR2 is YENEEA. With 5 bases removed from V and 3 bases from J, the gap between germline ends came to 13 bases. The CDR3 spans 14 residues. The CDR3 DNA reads TGTGCCAGCAGCCCTGGTGGAGGGGACACTGAAGCTTTCTTT. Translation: CASSPGGGDTEAFF.

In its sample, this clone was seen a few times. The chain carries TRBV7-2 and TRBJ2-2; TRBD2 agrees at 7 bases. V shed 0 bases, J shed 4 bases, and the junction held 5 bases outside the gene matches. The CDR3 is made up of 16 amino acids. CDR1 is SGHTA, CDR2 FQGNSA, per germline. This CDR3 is CASSLAPSGTTGELFF. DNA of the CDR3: TGTGCCAGCAGCTTAGCGCCTAGCGGAACCACCGGGGAGCTGTTTTTT. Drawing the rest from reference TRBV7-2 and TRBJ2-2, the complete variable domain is GAGVSQSPSNKVTEKGKDVELRCDPISGHTALYWYRQSLGQGLEFLIYFQGNSAPDKSGLPSDRFSAERTGGSVSTLTIQRTQQEDSAVYLCASSLAPSGTTGELFFGEGSRLTVL.

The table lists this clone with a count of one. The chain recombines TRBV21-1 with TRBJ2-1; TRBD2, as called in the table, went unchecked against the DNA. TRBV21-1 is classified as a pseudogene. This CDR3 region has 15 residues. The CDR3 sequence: CASSKEGAADNEQFF. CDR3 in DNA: TGTGCCAGCAGCAAAGAGGGAGCAGCGGACAATGAGCAGTTCTTC.

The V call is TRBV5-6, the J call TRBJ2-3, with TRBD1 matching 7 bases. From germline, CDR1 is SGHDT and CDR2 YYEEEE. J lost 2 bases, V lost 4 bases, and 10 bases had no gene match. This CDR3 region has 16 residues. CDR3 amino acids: CASSPVTGRITDTQYF. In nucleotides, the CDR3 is TGTGCCAGCAGCCCTGTGACAGGGCGGATCACAGATACGCAGTATTTT.

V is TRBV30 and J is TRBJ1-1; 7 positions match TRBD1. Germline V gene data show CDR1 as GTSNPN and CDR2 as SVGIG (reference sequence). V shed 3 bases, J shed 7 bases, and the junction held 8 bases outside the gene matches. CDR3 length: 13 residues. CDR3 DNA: TGTGCCTGGAGCCGGGACAGAGGGATTGAAGCTTTCTTT. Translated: CAWSRDRGIEAFF. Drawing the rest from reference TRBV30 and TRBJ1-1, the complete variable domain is SQTIHQWPATLVQPVGSPLSLECTVEGTSNPNLYWYRQAAGRGLQLLFYSVGIGQISSEVPQNLSASRPQDRQFILSSKKLLLSDSGFYLCAWSRDRGIEAFFGQGTRLTVV.

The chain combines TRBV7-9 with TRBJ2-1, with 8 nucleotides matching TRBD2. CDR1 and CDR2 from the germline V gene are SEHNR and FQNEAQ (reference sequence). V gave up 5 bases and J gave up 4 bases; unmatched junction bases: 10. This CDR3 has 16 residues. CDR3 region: CASSPQLAEFYNEQFF. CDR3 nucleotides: TGTGCCAGCAGCCCTCAACTAGCGGAATTTTACAATGAGCAGTTCTTC.

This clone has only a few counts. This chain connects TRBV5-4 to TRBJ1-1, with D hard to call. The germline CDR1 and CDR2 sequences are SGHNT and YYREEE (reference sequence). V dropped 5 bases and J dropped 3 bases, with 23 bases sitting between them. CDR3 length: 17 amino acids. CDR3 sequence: CASSLPGEGTGDTEAFF. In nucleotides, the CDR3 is TGTGCCAGCAGTCTCCCCGGGGAGGGTACGGGTGACACTGAAGCTTTCTTT.

Here the CDR3 DNA reads TGTGCCAGCAGCTCGACCCGGGCTGGCGGGGAGACCCAGTACTTC. Translation gives CASSSTRAGGETQYF. This rearrangement joins TRBV7-8 to TRBJ2-5; a possible D gene is TRBD2 (5 bases). The V end lost 4 bases, the J end lost 5 bases, and 17 bases lay between the germline ends. Germline loops: CDR1 SGHVS, CDR2 FQNEAQ. This CDR3 has 15 residues. Complete variable domain (other parts from reference TRBV7-8 and TRBJ2-5): GAGVSQSPRYKVAKRGQDVALRCDPISGHVSLFWYQQALGQGPEFLTYFQNEAQLDKSGLPSDRFFAERPEGSVSTLKIQRTQQEDSAVYLCASSSTRAGGETQYFGPGTRLLVL.

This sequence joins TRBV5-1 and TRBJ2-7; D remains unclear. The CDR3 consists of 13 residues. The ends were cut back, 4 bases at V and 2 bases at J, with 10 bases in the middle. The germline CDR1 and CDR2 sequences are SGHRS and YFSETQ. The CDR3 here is CASSPRAAYEQYF. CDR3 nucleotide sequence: TGCGCCAGCAGCCCCCGTGCGGCCTACGAGCAGTACTTC.

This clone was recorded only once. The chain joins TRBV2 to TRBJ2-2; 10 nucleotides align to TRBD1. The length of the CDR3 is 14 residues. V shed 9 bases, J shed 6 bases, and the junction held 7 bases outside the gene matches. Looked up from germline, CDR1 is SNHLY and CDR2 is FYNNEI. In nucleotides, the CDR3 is TGTGCCAGTCGACGGGACAGGGGACCCGGGGAGCTGTTTTTT. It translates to CASRRDRGPGELFF.

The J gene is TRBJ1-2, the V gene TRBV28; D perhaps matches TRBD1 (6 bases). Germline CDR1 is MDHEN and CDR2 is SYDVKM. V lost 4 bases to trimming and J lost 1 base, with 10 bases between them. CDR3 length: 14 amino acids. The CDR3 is CASSSGANNYGYTF. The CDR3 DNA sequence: TGTGCCAGCAGTTCAGGGGCCAATAACTATGGCTACACCTTC.

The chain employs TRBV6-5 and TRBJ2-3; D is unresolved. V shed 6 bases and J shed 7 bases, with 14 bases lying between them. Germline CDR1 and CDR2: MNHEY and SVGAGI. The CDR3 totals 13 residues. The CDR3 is CASSSYPGYTQYF. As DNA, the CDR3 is TGTGCCAGCAGCTCATACCCGGGTTATACGCAGTATTTT.

As DNA, the CDR3 is TGTGCCAGCAGGAACTCACAGGGGACTGAAGCTTTCTTT. Amino acid sequence: CASRNSQGTEAFF. The V gene is TRBV7-9, the J gene TRBJ1-1; 7 bases align to TRBD1. The CDR3 consists of 13 residues. Looked up from germline, CDR1 is SEHNR and CDR2 is FQNEAQ (reference sequence). J lost 5 bases, V lost 6 bases, and 6 bases had no gene match.

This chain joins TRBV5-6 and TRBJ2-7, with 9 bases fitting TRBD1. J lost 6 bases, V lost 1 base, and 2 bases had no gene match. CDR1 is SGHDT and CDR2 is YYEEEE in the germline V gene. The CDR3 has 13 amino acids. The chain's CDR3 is CASSLSTGGEQYF. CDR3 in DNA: TGTGCCAGCAGCTTGTCGACAGGGGGCGAGCAGTACTTC. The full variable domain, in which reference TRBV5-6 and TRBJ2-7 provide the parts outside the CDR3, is DAGVTQSPTHLIKTRGQQVTLRCSPKSGHDTVSWYQQALGQGPQFIFQYYEEEERQRGNFPDRFSGHQFPNYSSELNVNALLLGDSALYLCASSLSTGGEQYFGPGTRLTVT.

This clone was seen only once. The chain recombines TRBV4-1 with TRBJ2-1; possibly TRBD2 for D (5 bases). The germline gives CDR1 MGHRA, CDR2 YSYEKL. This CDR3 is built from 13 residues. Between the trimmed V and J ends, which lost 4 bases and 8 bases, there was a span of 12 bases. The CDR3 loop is CASSRGRGDEQFF. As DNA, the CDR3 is TGCGCCAGCAGCCGGGGTCGGGGAGATGAGCAGTTCTTC.